Shown below are 8 T cell receptor beta chains from a single sample sequenced in a study of prognosis after radiotherapy for stage I lung cancer (dated by TCRdb to the early 2020s). The reads were generated on an Illumina HiSeq 3000. Two rounds of multiplex PCR were used to amplify the TCR beta CDR3 region from genomic DNA. In the first PCR round, primers specific to each TRBV and TRBJ gene were used, and the primer sequences were filed in Chinese patent CN105087789A. Through fastp at Q25 and MiXCR, TCRdb rebuilt clones from the public reads, retaining in-frame beta chains. For every CDR3 protein sequence, its rows merge into one entry that carries the most common genes and DNA. Recorded for this sample are almost 20,000 distinct CDR3 sequences; approximately 25% of them occurred a single time. Roughly 22% of the sample comes from the top ten. The sample here was PBMCs, taken before or after stereotactic body radiation therapy (not recorded which). These receptors were collected from a donor aged 50 or older with non-small cell lung cancer.

This clonotype was seen at least ten times. V is TRBV7-6 and J is TRBJ2-7; the D gene could be TRBD1 or TRBD2 (5 bases each). V lost 5 bases to trimming and J lost 5 bases, with 13 bases between them. The length of the CDR3 is 13 residues. Germline V CDR1 and CDR2: SGHVS, FNYEAQ. CDR3 in DNA: TGTGCCAGCAGCAGCCGGGACCGAGACGAGCAGTACTTC. Protein: CASSSRDRDEQYF.

This clonotype was picked up many times. One end of the junction fails to match germline, which may point to a read error. The chain carries TRBV7-9 and TRBJ1-1; 7 nucleotides align to TRBD1. The CDR3 extends over 13 amino acids. Germline loops: CDR1 SEHNR, CDR2 FQNEAQ (reference sequence). As DNA, the CDR3 is TGTGCCAGCAGCTTAGGGACAGGCGCTGACGCTTTCTTT. Amino acids: CASSLGTGADAFF.

This clonotype was observed many times. V usage is TRBV6-2 or TRBV6-3 and J usage is TRBJ2-2; D is perhaps TRBD1 or TRBD2 (5 bases each). Deletions cut 6 bases from V and 7 bases from J, with 24 bases between. This CDR3 is built from 17 residues. The V gene's germline CDR1 is MNHEY and CDR2 SVGEGT. The CDR3 is CASRYIPGPKRGGELFF. CDR3 coding DNA: TGTGCCAGCAGATATATACCGGGACCCAAAAGAGGCGGGGAGCTGTTTTTT.

This clonotype has at least ten counts. The chain employs TRBV6-5 and TRBJ2-2; no clear D. V was shortened by 2 bases and J by 1 base, with 8 bases between the two germline ends. CDR1 is MNHEY, CDR2 SVGAGI, per germline. This CDR3 is built from 15 residues. CDR3 coding DNA: TGTGCCAGCAGTTACCAGCCCTTGAACACCGGGGAGCTGTTTTTT. Its translation is CASSYQPLNTGELFF.

This clonotype came up many times. The chain employs TRBV12-3 or TRBV12-4 and TRBJ1-2; D may be TRBD1 (5 bases). The germline V and J ends were trimmed by 6 bases and 3 bases, with 14 bases remaining between them. The CDR3 has 14 residues. This CDR3 is CASRPRDGYYGYTF. The CDR3 DNA follows: TGTGCCAGCAGGCCCCGGGACGGATACTATGGCTACACCTTC.

This clonotype was picked up a small number of times. A clone one base away is much larger, so this may be a read error. J is TRBJ1-1 and V is TRBV9, with a tentative D call TRBD1 (5 bases). Trimming pared 6 bases from V and 4 bases from J, leaving 13 bases between. The germline V gene has CDR1 SGDLS and CDR2 YYNGEE. This CDR3 region has 13 residues. The chain's CDR3 is CASNSGRATEAFF. CDR3 bases: TGTGCCAGCAATTCAGGGCGGGCCACTGAAGCTTTCTTT.

There are many counts of this clonotype. The J gene is TRBJ2-1, the V gene TRBV28; D is possibly TRBD1 (6 bases). The CDR3 runs 15 residues. Germline lookup yields CDR1 MDHEN and CDR2 SYDVKM. V was trimmed by 1 base and J by 7 bases, leaving 14 bases between them. CDR3 region: CASSLSLPGVNEQFF. The CDR3 region has the DNA TGTGCCAGCAGTTTATCCCTCCCAGGGGTTAATGAGCAGTTCTTC.

This clonotype was seen repeatedly, ten times or more. The rearrangement uses TRBV2 and TRBJ2-1; D not resolved. From germline, CDR1 is SNHLY and CDR2 FYNNEI. V dropped 6 bases and J dropped 10 bases, with 7 bases sitting between them. CDR3 length: 10 amino acids. CDR3 sequence reads: CASSYKEQFF. As DNA, the CDR3 is TGTGCCAGCAGCTATAAAGAGCAGTTCTTC.